This is a list of T cell receptor beta chains from one sample in a study of blood T cell repertoires in COVID-19. The repertoire was sequenced with immunoSEQ multiplex PCR; TCRdb's copy has only in-frame clones and lacks some. Of about 150,000 clones listed, 85% to 90% are singletons. Sequenced sample: peripheral blood. All receptors derive from a middle-aged woman with acute or convalescent COVID-19. CDR3s include the opening cysteine and the closing phenylalanine or tryptophan. Fields, in order: V gene, clone size, D gene, J gene, CDR3 DNA, CDR3 protein. D genes are given only for firm matches. Clone size, where shown, is once, few, many, or a class for clones that have expanded.

V: TRBV5-1
size: .
D: TRBD1
J: TRBJ1-4
DNA: TGCGCCAGCAGCCCCGGACAGGGGCTGGGGGCGGGTGAAAAACTGTTTTTT
CDR3: CASSPGQGLGAGEKLFF

V: TRBV5-1
size: few
D: TRBD2
J: TRBJ2-1
DNA: TGCGCCAGCAGCTTGTCTCCTAGCGGGGGTGGCCAGGACAATGAGCAGTTCTTC
CDR3: CASSLSPSGGGQDNEQFF

V: TRBV5-6
size: .
D: TRBD1
J: TRBJ1-5
DNA: TGTGCCAGCACTAGGACAGGGTCGGATCAGCCCCAGCATTTT
CDR3: CASTRTGSDQPQHF

V: TRBV6-1
size: .
D: .
J: TRBJ1-6
DNA: TGTGCCAGCAGTGAAGGGAGGGTTTCACCCCTCCACTTT
CDR3: CASSEGRVSPLHF

V: TRBV6-5
size: .
D: .
J: TRBJ2-7
DNA: TGTGCCAGCAGCCAATTGAGGGCGCCCCCCTACGAGCAGTACTTC
CDR3: CASSQLRAPPYEQYF

V: TRBV19
size: .
D: TRBD2
J: TRBJ2-1
DNA: TGTGCCAGTACCGCGCGGACTAGCGGTTACAATGAGCAGTTCTTC
CDR3: CASTARTSGYNEQFF

V: TRBV24-1
size: .
D: .
J: TRBJ2-6
DNA: TGTGCCACCAGTGAGCGGCAGCCAACCTCTGGGGCCAACGTCCTGACTTTC
CDR3: CATSERQPTSGANVLTF

V: TRBV30
size: .
D: TRBD2
J: TRBJ2-5
DNA: TGTGCCTGGGGAGGTCAGACTAGCGGGAGCGAGGAGACCCAGTACTTC
CDR3: CAWGGQTSGSEETQYF

V: TRBV10-3
size: .
D: .
J: TRBJ2-2
DNA: TGTGCCATCAATAGTAAGCGGGCCGGGGAGCTGTTTTTT
CDR3: CAINSKRAGELFF

V: TRBV7-9
size: .
D: .
J: TRBJ2-7
DNA: TGTGCCAGCAGCTTTGGGGCCCTGTACGTCGAGCAGTACTTC
CDR3: CASSFGALYVEQYF

V: TRBV28
size: few
D: .
J: TRBJ2-7
DNA: TGTGCCAGCAGTTTACCTTTACAGGGTTCCTACGAGCAGTACTTC
CDR3: CASSLPLQGSYEQYF

V: TRBV10-3
size: .
D: TRBD1
J: TRBJ2-3
DNA: TGTGCCATCTCGCTCGGGACAGCGATTGGCACAGATACGCAGTATTTT
CDR3: CAISLGTAIGTDTQYF

V: TRBV19
size: .
D: .
J: TRBJ2-1
DNA: TGTGCCAGTAGGACGACTACCCAGGACGTTGGGGAGCAGTTCTTC
CDR3: CASRTTTQDVGEQFF

V: TRBV4-1
size: .
D: .
J: TRBJ1-2
DNA: TGCGCCAGCAGCCAACTCACCTCTAAGGGGGGCTACACCTTC
CDR3: CASSQLTSKGGYTF

V: TRBV13
size: .
D: .
J: TRBJ2-7
DNA: TGTGCCAGCAGCTTAGGAACTCGAGAGAGGGACTACGAGCAGTACTTC
CDR3: CASSLGTRERDYEQYF

V: TRBV30
size: .
D: TRBD1
J: TRBJ2-2
DNA: TGTGCCTGGAGGTCAGGGACAGTCAACACCGGGGAGCTGTTTTTT
CDR3: CAWRSGTVNTGELFF